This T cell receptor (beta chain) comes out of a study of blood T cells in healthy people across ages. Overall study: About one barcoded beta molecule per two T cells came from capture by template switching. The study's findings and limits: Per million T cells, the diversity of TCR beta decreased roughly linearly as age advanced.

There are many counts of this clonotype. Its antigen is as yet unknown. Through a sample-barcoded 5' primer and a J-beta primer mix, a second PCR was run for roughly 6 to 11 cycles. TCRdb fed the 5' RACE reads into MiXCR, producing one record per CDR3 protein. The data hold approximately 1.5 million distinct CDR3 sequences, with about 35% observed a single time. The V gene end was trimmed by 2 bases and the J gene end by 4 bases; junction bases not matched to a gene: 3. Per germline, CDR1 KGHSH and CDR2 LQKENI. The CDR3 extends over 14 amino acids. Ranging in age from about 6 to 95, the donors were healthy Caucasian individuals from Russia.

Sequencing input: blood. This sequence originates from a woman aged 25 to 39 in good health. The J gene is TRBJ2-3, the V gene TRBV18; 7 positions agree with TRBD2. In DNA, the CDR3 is TGTGCCAGCTCACCATGGGCGGGAGCAGATACGCAGTATTTT. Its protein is CASSPWAGADTQYF. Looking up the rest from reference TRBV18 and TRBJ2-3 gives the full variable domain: NAGVMQNPRHLVRRRGQEARLRCSPMKGHSHVYWYRQLPEEGLKFMVYLQKENIIDESGMPKERFSAEFPKEGPSILRIQQVVRGDSAAYFCASSPWAGADTQYFGPGTRLTVL.